The 23 T cell receptor beta chains given below trace back to one sample, sequenced in a study of control samples from healthy donors and cancer patients. Sequencing was performed with immunoSEQ multiplex PCR; in TCRdb, only in-frame clones are kept and a portion is missing. The table includes roughly 93,000 clones, roughly 91% detected once. Source material: PBMCs. The receptor set was obtained from a woman aged 45 to 65 with colorectal cancer.

The chain links TRBV30 to TRBJ1-2, with no clear D. CDR3 length: 14 amino acids. Between the trimmed V and J ends, which lost 4 bases and 0 bases, there was a span of 12 bases. Germline V gene data show CDR1 as GTSNPN and CDR2 as SVGIG (reference sequence). CDR3 residues: CAWNRESANYGYTF. The CDR3 coding sequence is TGTGCCTGGAACCGGGAGTCAGCTAACTATGGCTACACCTTC.

This CDR3 is CASFQRGPYNEQFF. DNA for the CDR3: TGTGCCAGCTTCCAGCGGGGGCCCTACAATGAGCAGTTCTTC. V is TRBV2 and J is TRBJ2-1; 8 bases are shared with TRBD2. Germline assignment: CDR1 SNHLY and CDR2 FYNNEI. V dropped 8 bases and J dropped 2; count of bases not matched to a gene: 5. The CDR3 runs 14 residues.

This clone occurred a few times. V gene TRBV3-1 (or the pseudogene TRBV3-2) combines with J gene TRBJ1-2; D remains ambiguous. Trimming pared 5 bases from V and 1 base from J, leaving 8 bases between. The CDR3 has 13 residues. Looked up from germline, CDR1 is LGHDT and CDR2 is YNNKEL (reference sequence). The DNA of the CDR3 is TGTGCCAGCAGCTGGAAGGGTAACTATGGCTACACCTTC. It codes for CASSWKGNYGYTF.

The gene calls are TRBV5-8 and TRBJ2-1; 7 bases agree with TRBD2. V lost 2 bases, J lost 10 bases, and 3 bases stayed unmatched. The CDR3 is 12 amino acids. Germline lookup yields CDR1 SGHTS and CDR2 YDEGEE. The CDR3, as DNA: TGTGCCAGCAGCTTAAGAGCGGGGGAGCAGTTCTTC. This codes for CASSLRAGEQFF.

The J gene is TRBJ2-7, the V gene TRBV28; 9 bases align to TRBD1. The CDR3 runs 15 residues. Unmatched junction bases numbered 10, after V lost 5 bases and J lost 5 bases. Germline CDR1 MDHEN, CDR2 SYDVKM. The CDR3 sequence is CASSTPGQGWNEQYV. CDR3 DNA sequence: TGTGCCAGCAGTACCCCGGGACAGGGATGGAACGAGCAGTACGTC.

This chain uses TRBV18 with TRBJ2-1, with TRBD2 matching over 8 bases. The ends lost 0 bases at V and 6 bases at J; junction bases unmatched: 7. Germline V gene sequence: CDR1 KGHSH, CDR2 LQKENI. The CDR3 has 16 residues. The CDR3 loop is CASSPPKRGGSNEQFF. CDR3 DNA sequence: TGTGCCAGCTCACCACCGAAACGGGGGGGCAGCAATGAGCAGTTCTTC.

The CDR3 nucleotides read TGCGCCAGCAGCCCTGCGTCAGGGACCTATGGCTACACCTTC. This codes for CASSPASGTYGYTF. The gene calls are TRBV5-1 and TRBJ1-2; a possible D gene is TRBD1 (5 bases). Germline lookup yields CDR1 SGHRS and CDR2 YFSETQ. The CDR3 has 14 amino acids. The V and J ends lost 4 bases and 4 bases respectively, with 14 bases between them.

Remarks on this clone: This specimen includes other DNA sequences encoding the same CDR3. This chain links TRBV29-1 with TRBJ2-2; D possibly corresponds to TRBD1 (6 bases). The V end was cut by 3 bases, the J end by 1 base, with 6 bases between. This CDR3 is built from 13 residues. CDR1 and CDR2 from the germline V gene are SQVTM and ANQGSEA. Here the CDR3 DNA reads TGCAGCGTTGACAGGGGGAACACCGGGGAGCTGTTTTTT. Translating gives CSVDRGNTGELFF.

The J gene is TRBJ1-6, the V gene TRBV9; TRBD1 matches at 8 bases. With 2 bases clipped from V and 5 bases from J, the junction kept 0 bases outside the gene matches. CDR1 and CDR2 from the germline V gene are SGDLS and YYNGEE. CDR3 length: 14 amino acids. The CDR3 nucleotides are TGTGCCAGCAGCGTGGGACAGGATAATTCACCCCTCCACTTT. It codes for CASSVGQDNSPLHF.

The chain employs TRBV6-6 and TRBJ2-4; 9 bases map to TRBD1. Germline V CDR1 and CDR2: MNHNY, SVGAGI (reference sequence). The CDR3 runs to 11 residues. V lost 5 bases and J lost 15; bases outside the gene matches: 5. CDR3: CASSETGGLYF. CDR3 nucleotide sequence: TGTGCCAGCAGTGAGACAGGGGGATTGTACTTC.

This chain connects TRBV7-2 to TRBJ2-3; D remains unclear. Between the trimmed V and J ends, which lost 4 bases and 4 bases, there was a span of 9 bases. Germline CDR1 is SGHTA and CDR2 is FQGNSA. This CDR3 has 13 residues. This chain's CDR3 is CASSSDTADTQYF. The CDR3 coding sequence is TGTGCCAGCAGCTCCGACACTGCAGATACGCAGTATTTT.

Here the CDR3 DNA reads TGCAGTGCAAGGGGACAGGGGGGCTACACCTTC. This gives the protein CSARGQGGYTF. The V and J genes are TRBV20-1 and TRBJ1-2; 10 bases map to TRBD1. The trim removed 6 bases at V and 8 bases at J, leaving 3 bases unmatched. This CDR3 is built from 11 residues. CDR1 and CDR2 from the germline V gene are DFQATT and SNEGSKA (reference sequence).

The chain couples TRBV6-2 or TRBV6-3 to TRBJ1-2; the match to TRBD1 covers 8 bases. CDR3 length equals 13 residues. With V trimmed by 5 bases and J by 7 bases, 6 bases remained unmatched. Germline lookup yields CDR1 MNHEY and CDR2 SVGEGT. DNA for the CDR3: TGTGCCAGCAGTGTCAGGGGGCTCGGTGGCTACACCTTC. Translation gives CASSVRGLGGYTF.

CDR3 protein: CASSLVGAAKFF. The CDR3 DNA reads TGTGCCAGCAGCTTAGTGGGGGCAGCCAAGTTCTTC. This sequence joins TRBV11-1 and TRBJ2-1, with D possibly matching TRBD1 (6 bases). Germline V gene sequence: CDR1 SGHAT, CDR2 FQDESV (reference sequence). This CDR3 region has 12 residues. V gave up 1 base and J gave up 14 bases, with 12 bases separating them.

V is TRBV5-6 and J is TRBJ2-7; tentatively, D is TRBD2 (5 bases). The CDR3 consists of 13 residues. Germline V CDR1 and CDR2: SGHDT, YYEEEE. V was trimmed by 4 bases and J by 9 bases, leaving 17 bases between them. This CDR3 reads CASSLGRGRGQYV. CDR3 bases: TGTGCCAGCAGCCTAGGTCGAGGTCGGGGGCAGTACGTC.

The V gene is TRBV4-1, the J gene TRBJ2-1; the match to TRBD1 covers 10 bases. Germline lookup yields CDR1 MGHRA and CDR2 YSYEKL. This CDR3 comprises 16 residues. V trimming: 0 bases; J trimming: 9 bases; junction bases outside the gene matches: 8. DNA for the CDR3: TGCGCCAGCAGCCAAGATGGGACAGGGGTTGAAGGTGAGCAGTTCTTC. It encodes CASSQDGTGVEGEQFF.

The chain links TRBV3-1 (or the pseudogene TRBV3-2) to TRBJ1-2; no definite D call. Trimming shortened V by 2 bases and J by 8 bases, and 15 bases separated the two germline ends. Germline CDR1 LGHDT, CDR2 YNNKEL (reference sequence). This CDR3 region has 14 residues. The CDR3 here is CASSQLDRMGGYTF. The CDR3 nucleotides are TGTGCCAGCAGCCAATTGGACCGAATGGGGGGCTACACCTTC.

The chain combines TRBV4-3 with TRBJ2-5; D is undetermined. The CDR3 is 13 residues long. Germline CDR1 LGHNA, CDR2 YSLEER. Trimming cost V 0 bases and J 5 bases, with 7 bases left between them. Here the CDR3 reads CASSQDMGETQYF. CDR3 coding DNA: TGCGCCAGCAGCCAAGATATGGGGGAGACCCAGTACTTC.

This clone appeared a few times. The rearrangement links TRBV6-4 to TRBJ2-6; unclear D gene. This CDR3 is 16 amino acids long. V dropped 6 bases and J dropped 2 bases, with 14 bases sitting between them. The V gene's germline CDR1 is MRHNA and CDR2 SNTAGT. DNA for the CDR3: TGTGCCAGCAGCCCCGGAAGGGAAGCTGGGGCCAACGTCCTGACTTTC. This sequence encodes CASSPGREAGANVLTF.

Written as DNA, the CDR3 is TGTGCCAGCCGACGGACAGGGGGCGCAGATACGCAGTATTTT. Its translation: CASRRTGGADTQYF. The chain combines TRBV27 with TRBJ2-3, with 11 bases identical to TRBD1. The J segment lost 4 bases and the V segment lost 8 bases, leaving 5 bases of the junction unmatched. This CDR3 has 14 amino acids. Germline-derived CDR1 and CDR2 are MNHEY and SMNVEV (reference sequence).

This clone has more than one count but fewer than ten. This chain uses TRBV3-1 (or the pseudogene TRBV3-2) with TRBJ1-1; 8 bases match TRBD1. Per the germline V gene, CDR1 is LGHDT and CDR2 is YNNKEL (reference sequence). This CDR3 contains 14 residues. V shed 8 bases, J shed 11 bases, and the junction held 16 bases outside the gene matches. The CDR3 region has the DNA TGTGCCAGCTTCCCCGCAGGGGGCGCTTCGAGGGCTTTCTTT. The encoded protein is CASFPAGGASRAFF.

The chain uses TRBV24-1 and TRBJ2-1; D remains ambiguous. Germline V lookup: CDR1 KGHDR, CDR2 SFDVKD. The ends were cut back, 2 bases at V and 4 bases at J, with 8 bases in the middle. This CDR3 has 14 amino acids. The DNA for the CDR3 is TGTGCCACCAGTGATTGGCAGAGTTACAATGAGCAGTTCTTC. Its translation is CATSDWQSYNEQFF.

This chain links TRBV12-5 with TRBJ1-3; D is undetermined. The germline gives CDR1 LGHNT, CDR2 FRNRAP. The CDR3 is made up of 16 amino acids. Deletions cut 1 base from V and 4 bases from J, with 14 bases between. In DNA form, the CDR3 reads TGTGCTAGTGGTTTGGCCTACGGGGTCGACGGAAACACCATATATTTT. The encoded protein is CASGLAYGVDGNTIYF.